This record looks at one T cell receptor (beta chain) sequence and its context. Ten or more counts support this clonotype. Its specific antigen is unknown. Qualities for individual bases were not recorded, and no much larger clone is one base off. These data come from a study of T cell repertoires in cytomegalovirus infection (dated by TCRdb to the late 2010s). Context from the whole study: Peptide stimulations targeted recently identified HLA-C-restricted CMV epitopes, whose presentation resists viral immunomodulation, together with well-studied HLA-B-restricted epitopes. Donor HLA type was relevant to the analysis, as public TCR beta signatures indicated carriage of CMV infection together with the matching HLA type. Paper-wide results and their limitations: In both this cohort and an independent cohort of several hundred donors, the cumulative frequency of public TCR beta family members distinguished carriers of CMV infection plus the relevant HLA type. The ex vivo response was dominated by HLA-C-restricted CMV-specific TCR beta clonotypes, which also provided the single most frequent clonotype in two of eight donors.

The treatment or condition label on this specimen signifies: in vitro stimulation with specific CMV peptide epitopes to enrich CMV-specific T cells. Cut back by 5 bases and 2 bases, the V and J ends lie 15 bases apart. Based on the germline V gene, the CDR1 and CDR2 sequences are SGHAT and FQNNGV. From the cysteine up to the phenylalanine, the CDR3 has a length of 15 residues. Only CDR3 DNA remains: 45 bases, in frame from the first base. The instrument was an Illumina HiSeq 1500. TCRdb reworked the public reads: Q25 trimming with fastp, MiXCR clone assembly, productive beta chains retained. Here each entry gathers all rows of one CDR3 protein and keeps the most common genes and DNA. Present in this sample are some 940,000 distinct CDR3 sequences, around 32% of which were seen just once. The ten largest clonotypes hold over 13% of the sample.

The sample here was cultured CD8+ T cells from PBMCs, taken from culture after CMV antigen stimulation. The receptor comes from a human donor in good health (CMV status not recorded). Some clones in this sample may be carry-over from other donors' samples. The chain is assembled from TRBV11-2 and TRBJ1-2; no confident D gene assignment can be made. The sequence in DNA is TGTGCCAGCAGCCCCGGGTCAGATCCGAACTATGGCTACACCTTC. It translates to CASSPGSDPNYGYTF. Joined to the reference TRBV11-2 and TRBJ1-2 proteins, this CDR3 gives the full variable domain: EAGVAQSPRYKIIEKRQSVAFWCNPISGHATLYWYQQILGQGPKLLIQFQNNGVVDDSQLPKDRFSAERLKGVDSTLKIQPAKLEDSAVYLCASSPGSDPNYGYTFGSGTRLTVV.